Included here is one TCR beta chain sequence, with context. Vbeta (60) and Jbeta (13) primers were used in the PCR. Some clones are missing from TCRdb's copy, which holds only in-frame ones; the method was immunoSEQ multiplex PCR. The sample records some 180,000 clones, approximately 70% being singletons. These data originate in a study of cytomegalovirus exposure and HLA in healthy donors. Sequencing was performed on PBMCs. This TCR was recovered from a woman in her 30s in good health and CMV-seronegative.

In nucleotides, the CDR3 is TGTGCCAGCGCGAGCGGGGGTAGCTCCTACAATGAGCAGTTCTTC. Protein: CASASGGSSYNEQFF. This rearrangement joins TRBV9 to TRBJ2-1, with 8 positions matching TRBD2. Germline V CDR1 and CDR2: SGDLS, YYNGEE. V shed 7 bases and J 0 bases; nucleotides not matched to a gene: 6. The CDR3 loop spans 15 amino acids.